This TCR beta chain stems from a study of shared clonotypes between healthy human individuals. TCRdb keeps only in-frame clones here, not all; method: immunoSEQ multiplex PCR. This sample has roughly 2.1 million clones, with just over 90% found just once. CD45RO negativity and positive selection for CCR7 defined naive CD8 cells, a population that excluded terminally differentiated effector memory CD45RA+ cells. Donors, healthy HIV-negative adults, lacked recent acute infections or vaccinations. Of note for this clone: Antigen: not known.

Study-wide points: Relative to clonotypes present in all four donors, those not shared had lower generation probabilities.

The material sequenced was naive CD8+ T cells from PBMCs. The TCR comes from a man aged 18 to 29 in good health. Some clones in this sample may be carry-over from other donors' samples.

The CDR3 reads CASSLGIFGSPLHF. CDR3 sequence (DNA): TGTGCCAGCAGTTTAGGGATATTTGGATCACCCCTCCACTTT. The chain links TRBV28 to TRBJ1-6, with D hard to call. Germline V gene sequence: CDR1 MDHEN, CDR2 SYDVKM. This CDR3 is 14 amino acids long. V shed 2 bases and J shed 10 bases, with 12 bases lying between them.